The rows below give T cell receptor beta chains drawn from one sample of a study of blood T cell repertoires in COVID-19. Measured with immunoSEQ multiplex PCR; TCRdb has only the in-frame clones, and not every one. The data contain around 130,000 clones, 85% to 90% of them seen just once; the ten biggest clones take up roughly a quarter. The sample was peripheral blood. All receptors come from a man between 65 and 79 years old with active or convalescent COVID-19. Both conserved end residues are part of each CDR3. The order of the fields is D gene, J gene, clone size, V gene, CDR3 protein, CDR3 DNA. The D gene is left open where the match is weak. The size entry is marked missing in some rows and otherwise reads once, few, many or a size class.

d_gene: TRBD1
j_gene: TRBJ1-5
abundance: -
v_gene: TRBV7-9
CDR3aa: CASSRDRGGNQPQHF
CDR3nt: TGTGCCAGCAGCCGGGACAGGGGGGGCAATCAGCCCCAGCATTTT

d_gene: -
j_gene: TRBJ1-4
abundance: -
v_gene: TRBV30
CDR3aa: CAWRKTVEKLFF
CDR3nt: TGTGCCTGGAGGAAGACAGTTGAAAAACTGTTTTTT

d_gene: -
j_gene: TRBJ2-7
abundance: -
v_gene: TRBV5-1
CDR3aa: CASSSEFQVTEQYF
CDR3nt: TGCGCCAGCAGCTCGGAATTTCAGGTGACCGAGCAGTACTTC

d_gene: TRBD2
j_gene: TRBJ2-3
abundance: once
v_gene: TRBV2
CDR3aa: CASQAGPPDTQYF
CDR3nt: TGTGCCAGTCAAGCGGGGCCCCCGGATACGCAGTATTTT

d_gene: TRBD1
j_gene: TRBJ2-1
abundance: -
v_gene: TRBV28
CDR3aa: CASSLMGPGGTLNEQFF
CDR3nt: TGTGCCAGCAGTTTGATGGGGCCAGGGGGCACATTGAATGAGCAGTTCTTC

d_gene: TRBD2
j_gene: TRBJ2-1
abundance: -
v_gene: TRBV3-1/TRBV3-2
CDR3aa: CASSQDPAGDSYNEQFF
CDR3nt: TGTGCCAGCAGCCAAGATCCAGCGGGAGACTCCTACAATGAGCAGTTCTTC

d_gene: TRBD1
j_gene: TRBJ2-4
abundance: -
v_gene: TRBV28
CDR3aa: CASSLYDRGADIQYF
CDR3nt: TGTGCCAGCAGTTTGTATGACAGGGGGGCGGACATTCAGTACTTC

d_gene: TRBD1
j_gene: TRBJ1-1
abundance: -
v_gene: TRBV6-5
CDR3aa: CASRPRQGRGAEAFF
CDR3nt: TGTGCCAGCAGACCCCGACAGGGTAGGGGCGCTGAAGCTTTCTTT

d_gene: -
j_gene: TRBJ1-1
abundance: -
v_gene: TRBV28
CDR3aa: CASSSYRDSSPGAFF
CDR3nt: TGTGCCAGCAGTTCATATCGGGACTCCTCCCCAGGAGCTTTCTTT

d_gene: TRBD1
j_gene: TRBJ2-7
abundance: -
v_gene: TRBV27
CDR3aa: CASSPRTGVGSSYEQYF
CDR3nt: TGTGCCAGCAGTCCAAGGACAGGGGTCGGAAGCTCCTACGAGCAGTACTTC

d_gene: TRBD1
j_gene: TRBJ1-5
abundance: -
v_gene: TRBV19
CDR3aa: CASKGQGFPQHF
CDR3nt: TGTGCCAGCAAAGGACAGGGTTTTCCCCAGCATTTT

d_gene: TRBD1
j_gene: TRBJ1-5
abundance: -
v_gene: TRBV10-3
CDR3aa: CAISESESGTGVLNQPQHF
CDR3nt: TGTGCCATCAGTGAGTCCGAGTCGGGGACAGGAGTCCTGAATCAGCCCCAGCATTTT

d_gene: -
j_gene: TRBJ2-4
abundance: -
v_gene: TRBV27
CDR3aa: CASSPPGNIQYF
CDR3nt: TGTGCCAGCAGTCCCCCAGGAAACATTCAGTACTTC

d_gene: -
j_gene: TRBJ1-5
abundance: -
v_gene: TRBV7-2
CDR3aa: CASSLEGGRYQPQHF
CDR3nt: TGTGCCAGCAGCTTAGAAGGGGGTCGGTATCAGCCCCAGCATTTT

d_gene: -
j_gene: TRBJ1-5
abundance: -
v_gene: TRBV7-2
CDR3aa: CASSWGTGNQPQHF
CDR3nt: TGTGCCAGCAGCTGGGGGACTGGCAATCAGCCCCAGCATTTT

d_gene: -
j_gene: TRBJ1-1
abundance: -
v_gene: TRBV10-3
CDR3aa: CAISEQGGGNTEAFF
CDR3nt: TGTGCCATCAGTGAACAGGGAGGGGGGAACACTGAAGCTTTCTTT

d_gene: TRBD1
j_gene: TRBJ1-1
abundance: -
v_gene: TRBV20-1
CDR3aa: CSASRTGDTEAFF
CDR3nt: TGCAGTGCTAGTCGGACAGGGGACACTGAAGCTTTCTTT

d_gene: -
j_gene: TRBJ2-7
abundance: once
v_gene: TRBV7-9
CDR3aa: CASSFPRDTYYEQYF
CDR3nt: TGTGCCAGCAGCTTTCCGAGGGACACATACTACGAGCAGTACTTC

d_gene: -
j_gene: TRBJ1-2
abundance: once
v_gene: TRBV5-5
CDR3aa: CASSPLQGGNYGYTF
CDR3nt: TGTGCCAGCAGCCCCTTGCAGGGAGGTAACTATGGCTACACCTTC

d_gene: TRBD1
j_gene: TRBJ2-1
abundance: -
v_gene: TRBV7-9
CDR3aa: CASSVSGGPPYNEQFF
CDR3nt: TGTGCCAGCAGCGTGTCAGGGGGCCCGCCCTACAATGAGCAGTTCTTC

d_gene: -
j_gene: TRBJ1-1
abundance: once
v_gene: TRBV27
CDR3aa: CASREGAWNTEAFF
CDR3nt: TGTGCCAGCAGAGAAGGGGCTTGGAACACTGAAGCTTTCTTT

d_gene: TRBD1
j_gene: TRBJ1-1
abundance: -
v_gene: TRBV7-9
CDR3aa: CASSLAYGQGGTEAFF
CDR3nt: TGTGCCAGCAGCTTAGCGTATGGACAGGGGGGCACTGAAGCTTTCTTT

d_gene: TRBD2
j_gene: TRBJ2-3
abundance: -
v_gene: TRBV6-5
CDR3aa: CASSRLAGGTDTQYF
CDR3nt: TGTGCCAGCAGCCGACTAGCGGGAGGCACAGATACGCAGTATTTT

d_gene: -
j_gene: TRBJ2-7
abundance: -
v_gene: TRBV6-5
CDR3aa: CASFYQQGGQYF
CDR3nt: TGTGCCAGCTTTTATCAACAGGGCGGGCAGTACTTC

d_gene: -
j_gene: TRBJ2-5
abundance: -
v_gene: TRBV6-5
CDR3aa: CASKSGTWETQYF
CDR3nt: TGTGCCAGCAAATCAGGGACTTGGGAGACCCAGTACTTC

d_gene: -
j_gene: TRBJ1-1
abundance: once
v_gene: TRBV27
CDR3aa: CASSLNRNTEAFF
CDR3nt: TGTGCCAGCAGTTTAAACAGGAACACTGAAGCTTTCTTT

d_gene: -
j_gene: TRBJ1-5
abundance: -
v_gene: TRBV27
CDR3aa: CASSFGQNNQPQHF
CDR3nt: TGTGCCAGCAGTTTCGGACAGAACAATCAGCCCCAGCATTTT

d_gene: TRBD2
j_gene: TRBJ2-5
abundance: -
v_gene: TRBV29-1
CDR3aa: CSVEKGAPGGTQYF
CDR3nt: TGCAGCGTTGAAAAGGGCGCGCCGGGGGGAACCCAGTACTTC

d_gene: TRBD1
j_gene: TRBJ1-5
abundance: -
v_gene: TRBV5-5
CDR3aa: CASSFTGGGNQPQHF
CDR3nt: TGTGCCAGCAGCTTTACAGGGGGCGGCAATCAGCCCCAGCATTTT

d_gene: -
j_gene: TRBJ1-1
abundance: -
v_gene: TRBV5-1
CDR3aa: CASSLGQDIEAFF
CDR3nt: TGCGCCAGCAGCTTGGGACAGGATATTGAAGCTTTCTTT

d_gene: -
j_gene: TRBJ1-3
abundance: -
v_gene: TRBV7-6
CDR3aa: CASSQQAGVGNTIYF
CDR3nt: TGTGCCAGCAGTCAGCAGGCAGGGGTAGGAAACACCATATATTTT

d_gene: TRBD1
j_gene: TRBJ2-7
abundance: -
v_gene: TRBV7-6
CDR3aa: CASSSRGQGAYEQYF
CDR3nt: TGTGCCAGCAGCTCCCGGGGACAGGGCGCCTACGAGCAGTACTTC

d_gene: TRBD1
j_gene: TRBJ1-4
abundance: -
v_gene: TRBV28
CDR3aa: CASSWGTGGTNEKLFF
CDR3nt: TGTGCCAGCAGTTGGGGGACAGGCGGAACTAATGAAAAACTGTTTTTT

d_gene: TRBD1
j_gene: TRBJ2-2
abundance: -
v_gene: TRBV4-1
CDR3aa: CASSRSTGDTGELFF
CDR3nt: TGCGCCAGCAGCCGCTCTACAGGGGACACCGGGGAGCTGTTTTTT

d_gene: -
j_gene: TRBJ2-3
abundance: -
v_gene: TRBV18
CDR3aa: CASSPQDSGTDTQYF
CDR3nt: TGTGCCAGCTCACCCCAAGACTCGGGCACAGATACGCAGTATTTT

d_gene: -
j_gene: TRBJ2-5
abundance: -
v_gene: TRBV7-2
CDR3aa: CASSLDSGQETQYF
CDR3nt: TGTGCCAGCAGCTTAGATTCAGGCCAAGAGACCCAGTACTTC

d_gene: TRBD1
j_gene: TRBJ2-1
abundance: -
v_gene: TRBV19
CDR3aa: CASRSSGTGGYNEQFF
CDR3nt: TGTGCCAGTAGATCCTCGGGGACAGGGGGTTACAATGAGCAGTTCTTC

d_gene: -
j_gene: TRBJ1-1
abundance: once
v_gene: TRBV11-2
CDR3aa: CASSPGSLNTEAFF
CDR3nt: TGTGCCAGCAGCCCAGGGTCCCTGAACACTGAAGCTTTCTTT

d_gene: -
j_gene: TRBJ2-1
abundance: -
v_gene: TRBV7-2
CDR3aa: CASSNPGRGGGNEQFF
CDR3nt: TGTGCCAGCAGCAATCCCGGGAGAGGGGGGGGGAATGAGCAGTTCTTC

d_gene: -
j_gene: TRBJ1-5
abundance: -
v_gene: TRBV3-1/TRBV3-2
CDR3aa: CASSQSVNNQPQHF
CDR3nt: TGTGCCAGCAGCCAATCCGTAAACAATCAGCCCCAGCATTTT

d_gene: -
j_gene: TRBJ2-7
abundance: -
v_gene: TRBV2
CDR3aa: CASSVGGNYEQYF
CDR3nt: TGTGCCAGCAGTGTGGGCGGGAACTACGAGCAGTACTTC

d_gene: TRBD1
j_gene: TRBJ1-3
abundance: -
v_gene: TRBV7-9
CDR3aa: CASSVGTGGTGNTIYF
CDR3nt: TGTGCCAGCAGCGTGGGGACAGGGGGCACTGGAAACACCATATATTTT

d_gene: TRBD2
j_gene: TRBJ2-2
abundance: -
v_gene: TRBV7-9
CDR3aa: CASDAGTRGGELFF
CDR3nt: TGTGCCAGCGACGCCGGGACTAGGGGCGGGGAGCTGTTTTTT

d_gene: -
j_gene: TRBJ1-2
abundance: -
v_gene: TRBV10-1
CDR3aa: CASPGPVSLVGYTF
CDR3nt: TGCGCCAGCCCTGGGCCCGTCTCCTTAGTAGGCTACACCTTC

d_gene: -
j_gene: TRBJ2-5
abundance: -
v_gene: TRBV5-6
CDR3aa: CASSSAGPQETQYF
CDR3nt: TGTGCCAGCAGCTCGGCGGGACCTCAAGAGACCCAGTACTTC

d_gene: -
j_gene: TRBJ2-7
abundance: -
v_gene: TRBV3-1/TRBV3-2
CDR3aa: CASSPGSVAYEQYF
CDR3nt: TGTGCCAGCAGCCCGGGGTCGGTAGCCTACGAGCAGTACTTC

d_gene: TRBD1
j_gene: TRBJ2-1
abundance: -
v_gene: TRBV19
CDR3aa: CASSAARTGSYNEQFF
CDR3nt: TGTGCCAGTTCTGCTGCCCGGACAGGCTCCTACAATGAGCAGTTCTTC

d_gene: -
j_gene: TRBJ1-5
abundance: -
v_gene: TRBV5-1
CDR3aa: CASSLQGEGQPQHF
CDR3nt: TGCGCCAGCAGCTTGCAAGGGGAGGGGCAGCCCCAGCATTTT

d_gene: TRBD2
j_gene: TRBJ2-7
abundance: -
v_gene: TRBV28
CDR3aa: CASSPGLAGAEQYF
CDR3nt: TGTGCCAGCAGTCCAGGACTAGCTGGGGCCGAGCAGTACTTC

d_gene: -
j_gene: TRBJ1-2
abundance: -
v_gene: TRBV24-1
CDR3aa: CATSQGQDYGYTF
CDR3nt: TGTGCCACCAGTCAGGGTCAGGACTATGGCTACACCTTC